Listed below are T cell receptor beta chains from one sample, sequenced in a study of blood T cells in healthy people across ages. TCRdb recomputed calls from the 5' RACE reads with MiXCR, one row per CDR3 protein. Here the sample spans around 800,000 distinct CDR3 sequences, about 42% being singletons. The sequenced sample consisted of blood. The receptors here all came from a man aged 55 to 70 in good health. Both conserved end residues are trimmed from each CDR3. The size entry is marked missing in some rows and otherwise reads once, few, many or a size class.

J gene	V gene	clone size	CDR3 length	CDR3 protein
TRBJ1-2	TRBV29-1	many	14	SVEVWITEGAAGYT
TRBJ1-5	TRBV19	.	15	ASSIKGRGLSNHPQH
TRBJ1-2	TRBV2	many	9	ASSPGSGYT
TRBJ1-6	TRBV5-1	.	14	ASSRTASSYNSPLH
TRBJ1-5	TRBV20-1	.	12	SASWGSGNQPQH
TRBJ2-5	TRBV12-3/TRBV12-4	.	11	ASSVRGIETQY
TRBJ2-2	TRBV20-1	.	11	SARGPAMPELF
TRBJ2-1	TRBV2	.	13	ASSVLLAGDSEQF
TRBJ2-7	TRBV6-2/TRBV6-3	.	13	ASSYVDKADYEQY
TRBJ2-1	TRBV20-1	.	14	SAICSVASSYNEQF
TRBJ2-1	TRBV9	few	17	ASSDPSGETAHSYNEQF
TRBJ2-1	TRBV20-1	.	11	SARKQGHNEQF
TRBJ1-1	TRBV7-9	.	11	ASHQGGSTEAF
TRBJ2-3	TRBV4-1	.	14	ASSLEGGGSTDTQY
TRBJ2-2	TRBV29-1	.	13	SVARGAGDTGELF
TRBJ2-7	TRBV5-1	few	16	ASSPWGLSGSSSYEQY